Ten or more counts support the clone carrying this TCR beta chain. The record originates from a study of identical twins. TCRdb analysed the 5' RACE reads with MiXCR anew, one entry per CDR3 protein. The data hold about 220,000 distinct CDR3 sequences, with about 7.5% observed a single time. The V gene lost 6 bases and the J gene lost 3 bases, with 12 bases spanning the gap. Per the germline V gene, CDR1 is SGHAT and CDR2 is FQNNGV. The CDR3 has 13 amino acids. Separately, the same data were catalogued under a study of yellow fever vaccine responses in identical twins. That work contributes: Reported findings indicate that twins' vaccine T cell responses seemed partially convergent, partially personalized.

This chain links TRBV11-2 with TRBJ2-7; the D call may be TRBD1 or TRBD2 (6 bases each). This receptor was obtained from a young woman in good health. Material: CD8+ T cells sorted from blood. The CDR3 nucleotides are TGTGCCAGCAGACGCGGGGACATCTACGAGCAGTACGTC. Its translation is CASRRGDIYEQYV.